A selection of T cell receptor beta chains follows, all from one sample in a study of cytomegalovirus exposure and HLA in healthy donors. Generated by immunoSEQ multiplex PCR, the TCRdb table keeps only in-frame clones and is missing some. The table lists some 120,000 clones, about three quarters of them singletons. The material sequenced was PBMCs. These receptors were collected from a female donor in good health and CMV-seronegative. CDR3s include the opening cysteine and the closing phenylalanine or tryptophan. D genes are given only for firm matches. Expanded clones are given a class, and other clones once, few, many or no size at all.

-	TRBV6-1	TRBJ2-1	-	CASSEVAIGRRDEQFF	TGTGCCAGCAGTGAGGTGGCAATTGGGAGGCGGGATGAGCAGTTCTTC
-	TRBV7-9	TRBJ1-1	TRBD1	CASSPSQGAHTEAFF	TGTGCCAGCAGCCCCTCCCAGGGGGCTCACACTGAAGCTTTCTTT
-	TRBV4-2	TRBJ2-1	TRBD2	CASSQGRGVYNEQFF	TGTGCCAGCAGCCAAGGTCGGGGGGTTTACAATGAGCAGTTCTTC
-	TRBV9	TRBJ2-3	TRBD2	CASSVNPLGPGLANTDTQYF	TGTGCCAGCAGCGTAAATCCCTTGGGACCGGGACTAGCAAACACAGATACGCAGTATTTT
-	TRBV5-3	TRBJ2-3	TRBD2	CARSAGLAGASSTDTQYF	TGTGCCAGAAGCGCAGGACTAGCGGGGGCCTCGAGCACAGATACGCAGTATTTT
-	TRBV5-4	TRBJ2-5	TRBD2	CASSPRTSGGAKTQETQYF	TGTGCCAGCAGCCCGAGGACTAGCGGGGGGGCAAAAACCCAAGAGACCCAGTACTTC
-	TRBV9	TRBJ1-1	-	CASSEDSLNTEAFF	TGTGCCAGCAGCGAGGACAGCCTTAACACTGAAGCTTTCTTT
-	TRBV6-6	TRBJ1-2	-	CASSYLEGWYGYTF	TGTGCCAGCAGTTACCTCGAGGGTTGGTATGGCTACACCTTC
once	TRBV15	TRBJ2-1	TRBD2	CATSGGGIYLESNEQFF	TGTGCCACCAGCGGGGGGGGGATATACCTCGAAAGCAATGAGCAGTTCTTC
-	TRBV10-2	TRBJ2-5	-	CASSAGERWYQETQYF	TGCGCCAGCAGTGCCGGGGAGAGATGGTACCAAGAGACCCAGTACTTC